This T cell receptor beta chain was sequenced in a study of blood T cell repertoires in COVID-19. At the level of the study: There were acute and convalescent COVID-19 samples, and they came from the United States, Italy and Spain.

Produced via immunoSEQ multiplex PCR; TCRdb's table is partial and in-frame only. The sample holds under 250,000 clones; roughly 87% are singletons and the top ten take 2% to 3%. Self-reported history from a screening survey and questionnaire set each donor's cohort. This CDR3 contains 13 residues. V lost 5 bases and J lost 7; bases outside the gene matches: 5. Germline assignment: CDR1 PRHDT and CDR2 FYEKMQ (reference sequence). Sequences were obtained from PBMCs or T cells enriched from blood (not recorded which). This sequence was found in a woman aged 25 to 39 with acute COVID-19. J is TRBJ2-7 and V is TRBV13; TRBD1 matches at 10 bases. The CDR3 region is CASSTGQGKEQYF. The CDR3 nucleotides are TGTGCCAGCAGCACGGGACAGGGGAAGGAGCAGTACTTC.